The clone carrying this T cell receptor beta chain was counted a few times. Looked up from germline, CDR1 is MNHEY and CDR2 is SMNVEV (reference sequence). The CDR3 has 15 residues. V dropped 2 bases and J dropped 0 bases, with 10 bases sitting between them. This record belongs to a study of T-cell memory formation after mild COVID-19. TCRdb fed the 5' RACE reads into MiXCR, producing one record per CDR3 protein. The sample includes about 560,000 distinct CDR3 sequences, about 20% of them seen just once. Sequencing used PBMCs or a T cell subset sorted from them (not recorded which). This receptor was identified in an adult woman who had mild COVID-19 (a few samples of this study predate the infection). Cell type and time point are not known. The J gene is TRBJ2-5, the V gene TRBV27, with D perhaps matching TRBD1 (6 bases). CDR3 nucleotide sequence: TGTGCCAGCAGTTTACAGGGGCGGGACCAAGAGACCCAGTACTTC. It translates to CASSLQGRDQETQYF.